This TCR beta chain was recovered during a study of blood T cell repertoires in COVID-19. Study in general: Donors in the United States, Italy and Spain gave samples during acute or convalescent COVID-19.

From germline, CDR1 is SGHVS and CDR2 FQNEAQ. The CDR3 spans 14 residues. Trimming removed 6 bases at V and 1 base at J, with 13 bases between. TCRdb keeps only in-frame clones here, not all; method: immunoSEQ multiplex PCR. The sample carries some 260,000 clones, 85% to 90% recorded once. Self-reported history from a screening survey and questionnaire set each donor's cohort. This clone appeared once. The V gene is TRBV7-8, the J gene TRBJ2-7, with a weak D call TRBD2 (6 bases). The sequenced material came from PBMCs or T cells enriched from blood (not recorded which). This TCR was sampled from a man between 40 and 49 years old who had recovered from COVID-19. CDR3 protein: CASSFRGGSYEQYF. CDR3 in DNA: TGTGCCAGCAGTTTCCGTGGGGGGTCCTACGAGCAGTACTTC.